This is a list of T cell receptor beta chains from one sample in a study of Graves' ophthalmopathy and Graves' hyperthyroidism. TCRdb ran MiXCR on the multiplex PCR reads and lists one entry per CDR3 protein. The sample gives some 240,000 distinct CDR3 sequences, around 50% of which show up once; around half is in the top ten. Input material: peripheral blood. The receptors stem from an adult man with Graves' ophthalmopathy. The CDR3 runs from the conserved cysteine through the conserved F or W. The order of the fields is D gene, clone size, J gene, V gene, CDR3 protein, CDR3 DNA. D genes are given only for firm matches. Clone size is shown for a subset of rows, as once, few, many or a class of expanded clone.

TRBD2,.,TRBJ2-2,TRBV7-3,CASSLYSGRATGELFF,TGTGCCAGCAGCTTATATAGCGGGAGGGCCACCGGGGAGCTGTTTTTT
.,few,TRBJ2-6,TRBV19,CASSMRQTGANVLTF,TGTGCCAGTAGTATGCGCCAGACTGGGGCCAACGTCCTGACTTTC
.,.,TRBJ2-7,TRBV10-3,CASSYKGRGEQYF,TGTGCCAGCAGTTATAAGGGGCGGGGCGAGCAGTACTTC
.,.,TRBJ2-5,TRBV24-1,CATSANGRPQETQYF,TGTGCCACCAGTGCCAACGGACGCCCCCAAGAGACCCAGTACTTC
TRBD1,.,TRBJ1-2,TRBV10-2,CASSDPLGQGNYGYTF,TGCGCCAGCAGTGACCCCTTAGGACAGGGCAACTATGGCTACACCTTC
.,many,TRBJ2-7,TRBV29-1,CSVEEGHEQYF,TGCAGCGTTGAGGAGGGCCACGAGCAGTACTTC
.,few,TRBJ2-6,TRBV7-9,CASSTIMGRANVLTF,TGTGCCAGCAGCACGATAATGGGTAGGGCCAACGTCCTGACTTTC
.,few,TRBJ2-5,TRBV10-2,CASRDYLSGETQYF,TGCGCCAGCAGGGACTACCTCTCGGGAGAGACCCAGTACTTC
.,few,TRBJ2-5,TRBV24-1,CATSDFGTDLQETQYF,TGTGCCACCAGTGATTTTGGAACAGATCTCCAAGAGACCCAGTACTTC
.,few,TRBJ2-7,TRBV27,CASSWDRTNSYEQYF,TGTGCCAGCAGTTGGGACCGTACTAATTCCTACGAGCAGTACTTC
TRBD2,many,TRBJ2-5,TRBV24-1,CATSAPPGLAGVQETQYF,TGTGCCACCAGTGCACCTCCGGGACTAGCGGGGGTCCAAGAGACCCAGTACTTC
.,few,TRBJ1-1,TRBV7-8,CASSFRGNTEAFF,TGTGCCAGCAGCTTCCGGGGGAACACTGAAGCTTTCTTT
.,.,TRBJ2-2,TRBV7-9,CASSLALGAGELFF,TGTGCCAGCAGCTTAGCGCTTGGCGCCGGGGAGCTGTTTTTT
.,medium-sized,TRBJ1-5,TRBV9,CASSGSNQPQHF,TGTGCCAGCAGCGGTAGCAATCAGCCCCAGCATTTT
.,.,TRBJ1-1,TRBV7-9,CASSAAQPGPEAFF,TGTGCCAGCAGCGCCGCGCAACCGGGGCCAGAAGCTTTCTTT
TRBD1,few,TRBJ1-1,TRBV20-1,CSAWDRNTGAFF,TGCAGTGCTTGGGACAGGAACACTGGAGCTTTCTTT
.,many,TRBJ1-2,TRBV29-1,CSVEIGRYGYTF,TGCAGCGTTGAGATCGGGAGATATGGCTACACCTTC
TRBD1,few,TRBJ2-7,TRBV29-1,CSATGGYEQYF,TGCAGCGCGACAGGGGGCTACGAGCAGTACTTC
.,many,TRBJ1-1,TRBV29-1,CSVDQPEAFF,TGCAGCGTTGATCAGCCTGAAGCTTTCTTT
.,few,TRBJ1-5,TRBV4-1,CASSQLSASNQPQHF,TGCGCCAGCAGCCAACTCAGCGCAAGCAATCAGCCCCAGCATTTT
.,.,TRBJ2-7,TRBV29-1,CSVVGKGTYEQYF,TGCAGCGTTGTAGGGAAGGGGACCTACGAGCAGTACTTC
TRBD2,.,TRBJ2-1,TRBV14,CASSPGTSGGGNEQFF,TGTGCCAGCAGCCCCGGGACTAGCGGGGGGGGCAATGAGCAGTTCTTC
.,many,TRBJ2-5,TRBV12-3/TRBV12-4,CASKLAGRETQYF,TGTGCCAGCAAACTAGCCGGCCGAGAGACCCAGTACTTC
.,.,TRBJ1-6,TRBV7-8,CASSLENRGRNSPLHF,TGTGCCAGCAGCTTAGAGAACCGGGGCCGAAATTCACCCCTCCACTTT
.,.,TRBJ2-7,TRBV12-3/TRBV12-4,CASRAGAGVSYEQYF,TGTGCCAGCAGAGCCGGGGCAGGGGTATCCTACGAGCAGTACTTC
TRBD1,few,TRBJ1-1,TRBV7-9,CASSPGQGGINTEAFF,TGTGCCAGCAGCCCAGGACAGGGGGGAATCAACACTGAAGCTTTCTTT
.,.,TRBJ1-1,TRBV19,CASSPQRWGTEAFF,TGTGCCAGTAGTCCCCAACGGTGGGGCACTGAAGCTTTCTTT
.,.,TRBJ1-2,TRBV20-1,CSAMDSTNYGYTF,TGCAGTGCTATGGACAGCACTAACTATGGCTACACCTTC
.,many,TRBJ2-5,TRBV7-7,CASSFTGSQETQYF,TGTGCTAGCAGCTTCACAGGGAGCCAAGAGACCCAGTACTTC
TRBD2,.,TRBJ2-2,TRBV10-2,CASSQLAGGLSGELFF,TGTGCCAGCAGTCAACTAGCGGGAGGGCTCTCCGGGGAGCTGTTTTTT
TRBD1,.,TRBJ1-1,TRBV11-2,CASSQDRSLTFF,TGTGCCAGCAGCCAGGACAGGAGTCTGACTTTCTTT
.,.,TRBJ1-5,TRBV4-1,CASSHPGQGSYEHF,TGTGCCAGCAGCCATCCTGGGCAGGGCTCCTACGAGCATTTT
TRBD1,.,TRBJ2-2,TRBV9,CASSVRDSLTGELFF,TGTGCCAGCAGCGTAAGGGACAGCCTCACCGGGGAGCTGTTTTTT
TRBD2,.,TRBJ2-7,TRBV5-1,CASSPVPGLAGGTYEQYF,TGCGCCAGCAGCCCAGTCCCGGGACTAGCGGGAGGGACCTACGAGCAGTACTTC
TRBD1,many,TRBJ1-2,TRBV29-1,CSIRDRDYGYTF,TGCAGCATCCGGGACAGGGACTATGGCTACACCTTC
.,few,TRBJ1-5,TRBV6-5,CASRPGFGGRNQPQHF,TGTGCCAGCCGTCCGGGATTCGGTGGGCGCAATCAGCCCCAGCATTTT
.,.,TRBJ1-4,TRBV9,CASRTVPGATNEKLFF,TGTGCCAGCAGAACCGTCCCGGGCGCAACTAATGAAAAACTGTTTTTT
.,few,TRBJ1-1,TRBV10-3,CAITRELGTEAFF,TGTGCCATCACGAGGGAATTGGGCACTGAAGCTTTCTTT
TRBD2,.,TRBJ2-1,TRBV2,CASSPGLAVYNEQFF,TGTGCCAGCAGTCCGGGACTAGCGGTTTACAATGAGCAGTTCTTC
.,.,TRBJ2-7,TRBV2,CASSEASQNEQYF,TGTGCCAGCAGTGAAGCGTCGCAAAATGAGCAGTACTTC
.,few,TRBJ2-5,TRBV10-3,CAISESRGLETQYF,TGTGCCATCAGTGAGTCACGGGGTTTGGAGACCCAGTACTTC
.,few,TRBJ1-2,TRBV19,CASSTPRGDYGYTF,TGTGCCAGTAGTACCCCCAGGGGAGACTATGGCTACACCTTC
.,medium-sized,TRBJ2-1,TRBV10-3,CAISVGNEQFF,TGTGCCATCAGTGTTGGCAATGAGCAGTTCTTC
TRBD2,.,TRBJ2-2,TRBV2,CASSETGGTGELFF,TGTGCCAGCAGTGAAACGGGGGGGACCGGGGAGCTGTTTTTT
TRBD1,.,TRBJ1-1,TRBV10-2,CASSPRDRNLEAFF,TGCGCCAGCAGTCCCCGGGACAGGAACCTCGAAGCTTTCTTT
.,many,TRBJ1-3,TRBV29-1,CSAAFGNTIYF,TGCAGCGCCGCCTTTGGAAACACCATATATTTT
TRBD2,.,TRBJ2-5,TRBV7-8,CASSLALAGTSETQYF,TGTGCCAGCAGCTTAGCACTAGCGGGGACCTCAGAGACCCAGTACTTC
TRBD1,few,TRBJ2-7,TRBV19,CATRDRSSYEQYF,TGTGCCACACGGGACAGGAGCTCCTACGAGCAGTACTTC
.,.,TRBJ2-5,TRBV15,CATSRDGRGGETQYF,TGTGCCACCAGCAGAGATGGACGAGGAGGAGAGACCCAGTACTTC
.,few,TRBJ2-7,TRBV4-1,CASSQALNIEQYF,TGCGCCAGCAGCCAAGCTCTGAACATCGAGCAGTACTTC
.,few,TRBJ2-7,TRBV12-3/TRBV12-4,CASSLAGFEQYF,TGTGCCAGCAGTTTAGCAGGTTTCGAGCAGTACTTC
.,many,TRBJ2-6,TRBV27,CASKMIGANVLTF,TGTGCCAGCAAGATGATTGGGGCCAACGTCCTGACTTTC
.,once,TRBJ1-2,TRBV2,CASSFGYNYGYTF,TGTGCCAGCAGTTTCGGGTACAACTATGGCTACACCTTC
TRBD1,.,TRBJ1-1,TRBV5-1,CASSFRQGTNTEAFF,TGCGCCAGCAGCTTCCGACAGGGAACTAACACTGAAGCTTTCTTT